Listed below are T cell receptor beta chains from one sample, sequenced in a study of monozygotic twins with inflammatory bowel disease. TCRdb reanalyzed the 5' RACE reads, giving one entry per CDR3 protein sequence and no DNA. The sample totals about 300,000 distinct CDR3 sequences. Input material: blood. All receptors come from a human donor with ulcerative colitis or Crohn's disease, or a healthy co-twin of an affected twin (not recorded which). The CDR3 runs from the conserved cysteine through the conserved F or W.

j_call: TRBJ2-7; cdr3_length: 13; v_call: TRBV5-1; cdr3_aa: CASSTGHSYEQYF
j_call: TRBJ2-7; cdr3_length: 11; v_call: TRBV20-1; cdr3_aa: CSARVSQSQYF
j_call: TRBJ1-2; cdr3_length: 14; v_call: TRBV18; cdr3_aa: CASSPLETGEGYTF
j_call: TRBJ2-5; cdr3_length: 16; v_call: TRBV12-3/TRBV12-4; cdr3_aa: CASSLFLANLQETQYF
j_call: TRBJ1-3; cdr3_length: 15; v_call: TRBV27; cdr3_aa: CASSFSASSGNTIYF
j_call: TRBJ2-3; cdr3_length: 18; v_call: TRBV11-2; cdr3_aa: CASSLVTLAGGLRDTQYF
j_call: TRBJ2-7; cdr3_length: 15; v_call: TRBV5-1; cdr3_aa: CDSSLTVLSSYEQYF
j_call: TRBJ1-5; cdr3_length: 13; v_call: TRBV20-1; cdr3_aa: CSASTGGIQPQHF
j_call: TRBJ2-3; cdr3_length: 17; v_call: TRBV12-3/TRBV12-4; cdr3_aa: CASSFGMRQAHTDTQYF
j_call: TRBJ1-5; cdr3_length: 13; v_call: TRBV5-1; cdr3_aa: CASSQDRNQPQHF
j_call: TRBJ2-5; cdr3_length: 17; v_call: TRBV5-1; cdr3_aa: CASSLAIQGRGLETQYF
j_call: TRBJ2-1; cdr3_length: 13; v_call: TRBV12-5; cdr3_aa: CASSPGLAAEQFF
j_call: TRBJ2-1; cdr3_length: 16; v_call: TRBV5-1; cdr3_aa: CASSLAGTVLGNEQFF
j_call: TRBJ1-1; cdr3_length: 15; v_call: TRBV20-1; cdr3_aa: CSARDPYRENTEAFF
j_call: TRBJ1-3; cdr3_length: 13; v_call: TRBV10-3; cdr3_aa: CAIGAGNGNTIYF
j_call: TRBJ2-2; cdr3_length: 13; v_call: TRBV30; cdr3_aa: CAWMAQGPGELFF
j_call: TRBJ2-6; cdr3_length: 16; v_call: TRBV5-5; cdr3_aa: CASSLVATSGANVLTF
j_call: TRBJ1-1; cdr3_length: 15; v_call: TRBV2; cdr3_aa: CASSENSQWNTEAFF
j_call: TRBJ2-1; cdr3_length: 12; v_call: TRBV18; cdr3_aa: CASSPRTDSQFF
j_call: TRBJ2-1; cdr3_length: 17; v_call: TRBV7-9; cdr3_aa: CASLSRNRSGIRDEQFF
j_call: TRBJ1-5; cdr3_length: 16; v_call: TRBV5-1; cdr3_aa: CASRIPNTGLTQPQHF
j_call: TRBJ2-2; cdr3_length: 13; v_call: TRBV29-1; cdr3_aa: CSVDRRGGGKLFF
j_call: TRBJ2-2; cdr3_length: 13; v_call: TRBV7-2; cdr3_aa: CASSIQRAGELFF
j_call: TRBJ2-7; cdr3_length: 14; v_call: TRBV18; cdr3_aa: CASSPTTGNYEQYF
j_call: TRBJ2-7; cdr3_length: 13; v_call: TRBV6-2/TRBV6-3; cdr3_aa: CASSSQGSYEQYF
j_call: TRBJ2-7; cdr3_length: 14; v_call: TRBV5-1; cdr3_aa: CASSLVAGADEQYF
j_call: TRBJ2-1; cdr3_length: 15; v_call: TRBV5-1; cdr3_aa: CASSSLGTTYNEQFF
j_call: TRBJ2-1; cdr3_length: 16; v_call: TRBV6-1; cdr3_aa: CASSVPRVAFGNEQFF
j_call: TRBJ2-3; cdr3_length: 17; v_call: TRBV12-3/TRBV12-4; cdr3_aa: CASSLARTSGYTDTQYF
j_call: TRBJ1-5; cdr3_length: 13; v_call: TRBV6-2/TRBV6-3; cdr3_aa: CASHRTQTQPQHF
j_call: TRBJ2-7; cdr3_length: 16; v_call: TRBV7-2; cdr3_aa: CASSLGLGQGSYEQYF
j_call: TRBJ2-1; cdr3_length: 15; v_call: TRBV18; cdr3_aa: CASSTDRGGYNEQFF
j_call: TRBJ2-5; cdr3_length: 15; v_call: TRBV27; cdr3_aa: CASRASGGYWETQYF
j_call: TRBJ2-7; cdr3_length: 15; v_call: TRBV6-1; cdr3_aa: CASSVSGTYSYEQYF
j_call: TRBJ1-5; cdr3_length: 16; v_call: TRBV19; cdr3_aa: CASSIAGQSLNQPQHF
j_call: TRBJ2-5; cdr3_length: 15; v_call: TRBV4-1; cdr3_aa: CASSQEGLAGQTQYF
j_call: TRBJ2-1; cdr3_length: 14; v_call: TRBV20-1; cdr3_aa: CSAETPSTGGCLFF
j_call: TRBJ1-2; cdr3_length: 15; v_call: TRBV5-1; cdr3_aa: CASSLDRGTPMADTF
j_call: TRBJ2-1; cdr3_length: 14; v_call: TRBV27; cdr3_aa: CASWTGTNYNEQFF
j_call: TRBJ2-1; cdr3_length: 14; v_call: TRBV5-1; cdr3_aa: CASSRDSEFDEQFF
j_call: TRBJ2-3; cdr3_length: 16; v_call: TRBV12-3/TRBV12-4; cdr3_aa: CASKGLAGLTWDTQYF
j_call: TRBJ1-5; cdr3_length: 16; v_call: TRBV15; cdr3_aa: CATSRASGVSNQPQHF